Following are 18 T cell receptor beta chains from one sample sequenced in a study of Graves' ophthalmopathy and Graves' hyperthyroidism. RNA transcripts were the source from which TCR beta CDR3 regions were amplified. HTBI-primed RT-PCR formed the first round, and a multiplex PCR formed the second. TCRdb called the multiplex PCR reads again in MiXCR, with one record for every CDR3 protein. The sample shows approximately 480,000 distinct CDR3 sequences, 13% to 15% of them seen only once. The source material was blood. The receptors shown here come from a young woman with Graves' ophthalmopathy.

This clonotype was observed many times. The chain links TRBV5-6 to TRBJ2-7, with TRBD1 identical over 7 bases. The CDR3 runs 14 residues. V lost 5 bases and J lost 2; bases outside the gene matches: 7. The V gene's germline CDR1 is SGHDT and CDR2 YYEEEE. The CDR3 sequence: CASSSRDSPYEQYF. CDR3 in DNA: TGTGCCAGCAGTTCCCGGGACAGTCCCTACGAGCAGTACTTC.

The rearrangement uses TRBV11-2 and TRBJ2-7; TRBD1 aligns across 9 bases. In germline, CDR1 is SGHAT, CDR2 FQNNGV. This CDR3 contains 18 residues. V lost 6 bases and J lost 6; bases outside the gene matches: 21. DNA of the CDR3: TGTGCCAGCAGATCCCCGGTCGGGACAGGGCATTCGATGGGCGAGCAGTACTTC. This sequence encodes CASRSPVGTGHSMGEQYF. Full variable domain (remainder filled in from reference TRBV11-2 and TRBJ2-7): EAGVAQSPRYKIIEKRQSVAFWCNPISGHATLYWYQQILGQGPKLLIQFQNNGVVDDSQLPKDRFSAERLKGVDSTLKIQPAKLEDSAVYLCASRSPVGTGHSMGEQYFGPGTRLTVT.

This chain connects TRBV12-3 or TRBV12-4 to TRBJ2-7; 7 bases agree with TRBD1. The CDR3 loop spans 17 amino acids. J lost 3 bases, V lost 5 bases, and 16 bases had no gene match. The CDR3: CASSTGYDGRGNYEQYF. The CDR3 nucleotides read TGTGCCAGCAGTACCGGCTATGACGGCAGGGGGAACTACGAGCAGTACTTC.

The J gene is TRBJ2-2, the V gene TRBV12-3 or TRBV12-4; D remains unclear. V was clipped by 3 bases and J by 6 bases, with 11 bases between them. The CDR3 is made up of 14 amino acids. The CDR3 reads CASSFRGSAGELFF. The CDR3, as DNA: TGTGCCAGCAGTTTTCGTGGGTCCGCCGGGGAGCTGTTTTTT.

The genes are TRBV6-1 and TRBJ2-1; D unclear. V lost 4 bases, J lost 0 bases, and 10 bases lay in between. Germline loops: CDR1 MNHNS, CDR2 SASEGT. CDR3 length equals 15 residues. The CDR3: CASSAEALSYNEQFF. CDR3 sequence (DNA): TGTGCCAGCAGTGCCGAGGCGCTCTCCTACAATGAGCAGTTCTTC.

This clonotype appeared many times. The V and J genes are TRBV5-1 and TRBJ1-1, with D possibly matching TRBD1 (6 bases). The CDR3 extends over 13 amino acids. V dropped 7 bases and J dropped 6 bases, with 16 bases sitting between them. The germline CDR1 and CDR2 sequences are SGHRS and YFSETQ. The DNA for the CDR3 is TGCGCCAGCCGACAGGCCGGACATCCTGAAGCTTTCTTT. Its translation is CASRQAGHPEAFF.

This clonotype was seen at least ten times. This chain uses TRBV5-1 with TRBJ2-2; 9 bases are a match to TRBD2. The CDR3 totals 18 residues. CDR1 is SGHRS, CDR2 YFSETQ, per germline. V dropped 0 bases and J dropped 3; count of bases not matched to a gene: 9. The CDR3 sequence: CASSLGWREGIYTGELFF. The CDR3 nucleotides are TGCGCCAGCAGCTTGGGCTGGCGGGAGGGCATATACACCGGGGAGCTGTTTTTT.

This chain uses TRBV6-5 with TRBJ1-1; unclear D gene. V was trimmed by 3 bases and J by 3 bases, leaving 11 bases between them. This CDR3 comprises 14 residues. CDR1 is MNHEY and CDR2 is SVGAGI in the germline V gene. CDR3: CASSYGGSDTEAFF. The CDR3 DNA reads as TGTGCCAGCAGTTATGGAGGGTCGGACACTGAAGCTTTCTTT.

This clonotype has at least ten counts. The chain carries TRBV6-5 and TRBJ1-1; possibly TRBD1 for D (5 bases). This CDR3 contains 10 residues. Between the trimmed V and J ends, which lost 8 bases and 11 bases, there was a span of 12 bases. The germline V gene has CDR1 MNHEY and CDR2 SVGAGI. The CDR3 loop is CASVGASAFF. The CDR3 DNA reads as TGTGCCAGCGTTGGGGCGTCCGCTTTCTTT.

The V and J genes are TRBV5-4 and TRBJ2-5; 12 positions match TRBD2. The CDR3 length is 19 residues. Germline trimming cut 2 bases from V and 0 bases from J; bases unmatched to any gene: 11. CDR1 is SGHNT and CDR2 is YYREEE in the germline V gene (reference sequence). DNA for the CDR3: TGTGCCAGCAGCTTTAGGATGCTAGCGGGGGGGCACTACCAAGAGACCCAGTACTTC. Amino acids: CASSFRMLAGGHYQETQYF.

The V call is TRBV29-1, the J call TRBJ2-5; D is uncertain. The germline gives CDR1 SQVTM, CDR2 ANQGSEA. V lost 3 bases, J lost 5 bases, and 4 bases lay in between. The CDR3 totals 10 residues. Here the CDR3 reads CSVDWETQYF. Written as DNA, the CDR3 is TGCAGCGTTGATTGGGAGACCCAGTACTTC.

This clonotype appeared many times. The chain carries TRBV2 and TRBJ2-4, with 10 nucleotides matching TRBD2. In germline, CDR1 is SNHLY, CDR2 FYNNEI. The V gene end was trimmed by 4 bases and the J gene end by 0 bases; junction bases not matched to a gene: 3. The CDR3 is made up of 16 amino acids. The CDR3 DNA follows: TGTGCCAGCAGTGTGGCTAGCGGGGGAGCCAAAAACATTCAGTACTTC. Protein sequence: CASSVASGGAKNIQYF.

This clonotype was detected many times. The CDR3 here is CASSFYTLNTEAFF. The CDR3 bases are TGTGCCAGCAGTTTCTACACTCTGAACACTGAAGCTTTCTTT. The chain carries TRBV12-3 or TRBV12-4 and TRBJ1-1; D call uncertain. The CDR3 loop spans 14 amino acids. Trimming removed 3 bases from V and 0 bases from J, with 8 bases in between.

Many counts were recorded for this clonotype. The rearrangement uses TRBV7-9 and TRBJ2-5; D may correspond to TRBD1 or TRBD2 (5 bases each). The germline V and J ends were trimmed by 0 bases and 4 bases, with 21 bases remaining between them. The CDR3 consists of 18 residues. Germline assignment: CDR1 SEHNR and CDR2 FQNEAQ (reference sequence). For the CDR3, the DNA is TGTGCCAGCAGCTTAGCGCGGAGTTGGGGGACGGGACCAGAGACCCAGTACTTC. Amino acids: CASSLARSWGTGPETQYF.

This clonotype was found many times. J is TRBJ2-5 and V is TRBV5-5, with a tentative D call TRBD2 (5 bases). CDR1 is SGHKS, CDR2 YYEKEE, per germline (reference sequence). CDR3 length: 13 amino acids. V lost 2 bases to trimming and J lost 3 bases, with 8 bases between them. CDR3 coding DNA: TGTGCCAGCAGCTTACCCGGGAAAGAGACCCAGTACTTC. This encodes CASSLPGKETQYF.

This clonotype has ten or more counts. The CDR3 region has the DNA TGTGCCAGCAGTTTCTCGCAGGGGGGGGACAACTATGGCTACACCTTC. Its translation is CASSFSQGGDNYGYTF. The J gene is TRBJ1-2, the V gene TRBV27, with 7 bases identical to TRBD1. The V segment lost 3 bases and the J segment 2 bases; nucleotides outside the gene matches: 9. The CDR3 is 16 residues long. The germline gives CDR1 MNHEY, CDR2 SMNVEV (reference sequence).

This clonotype was picked up a small number of times. The V call is TRBV7-3, the J call TRBJ2-5; D possibly matches TRBD1 or TRBD2 (5 bases each). CDR3 size: 15 residues. Germline CDR1 reads SGHTA; CDR2 reads FQGTGA. Trimming removed 0 bases from V and 3 bases from J, with 11 bases in between. In nucleotides, the CDR3 is TGTGCCAGCAGCTTAACGGGGACCTTAGAAGAGACCCAGTACTTC. It codes for CASSLTGTLEETQYF.

This clonotype came up many times. This sequence joins TRBV6-1 and TRBJ2-6; D call uncertain. The CDR3 loop spans 14 amino acids. CDR1 is MNHNS and CDR2 is SASEGT in the germline V gene. The V gene lost 3 bases and the J gene lost 4 bases, with 7 bases spanning the gap. CDR3 DNA: TGTGCCAGCAGTGAGAGCGTGGGGGCCAACGTCCTGACTTTC. Translated: CASSESVGANVLTF.